The rows below give T cell receptor beta chains drawn from one sample of a study of CD8 T cells in ankylosing spondylitis. In TCRdb, the 5' RACE reads were re-called with MiXCR into one record per CDR3 protein. Among about 140,000 distinct CDR3 sequences listed, 8% to 9% were seen once. The sequenced sample consisted of synovial fluid, either unsorted or a sorted T cell fraction (not recorded which). These receptors were collected from a male donor with ankylosing spondylitis. CDR3s include the opening cysteine and the closing phenylalanine or tryptophan. Each record gives: D gene, J gene, clone size, V gene, CDR3 protein, CDR3 DNA. D genes are given only for firm matches. Clone size, where shown, is once, few, many, or a class for clones that have expanded.

TRBD1 | TRBJ2-7 | NA | TRBV6-1 | CASSKGQYSYEQYF | TGTGCCAGCAGCAAGGGACAGTATTCCTACGAGCAGTACTTC
TRBD2 | TRBJ2-7 | NA | TRBV20-1 | CSASSGTNSYEQYF | TGCAGTGCTAGCTCCGGGACTAATTCCTACGAGCAGTACTTC
TRBD1 | TRBJ2-7 | NA | TRBV12-3/TRBV12-4 | CASSPRGQSYEQYF | TGTGCCAGCAGTCCTAGGGGACAGTCCTACGAGCAGTACTTC
TRBD2 | TRBJ2-3 | few | TRBV20-1 | CSASFAGGLTDTQYF | TGCAGTGCTAGCTTCGCGGGGGGACTCACAGATACGCAGTATTTT
TRBD1 | TRBJ1-6 | medium-sized | TRBV3-1 | CATGQVDSPLHF | TGTGCCACGGGACAGGTGGATTCACCCCTCCACTTT
NA | TRBJ1-3 | few | TRBV7-3 | CASSLISGNTIYF | TGTGCCAGCAGCTTAATCAGTGGAAACACCATATATTTT
NA | TRBJ1-6 | NA | TRBV18 | CASSRAINSPLHF | TGTGCCAGCTCACGGGCAATTAATTCACCCCTCCACTTT
TRBD1 | TRBJ2-5 | many | TRBV24-1 | CATSARGRETQYF | TGTGCCACCAGTGCCAGGGGGCGTGAGACCCAGTACTTC
NA | TRBJ1-1 | many | TRBV5-4 | CASSLAGARLGAFF | TGTGCCAGCAGCTTGGCGGGGGCCCGCCTGGGAGCTTTCTTT
NA | TRBJ1-5 | NA | TRBV19 | CASTLGGANQPQHF | TGTGCCAGCACCCTGGGAGGCGCCAATCAGCCCCAGCATTTT
NA | TRBJ2-1 | many | TRBV6-2/TRBV6-3 | CATGGTAPLGRNEQFF | TGTGCCACTGGAGGGACAGCACCCTTAGGGAGGAATGAGCAGTTCTTC
NA | TRBJ1-3 | many | TRBV12-3/TRBV12-4 | CASSFRYSGNTIYF | TGTGCCAGCTCTTTTAGGTACTCTGGAAACACCATATATTTT
NA | TRBJ2-4 | NA | TRBV6-6 | CASSLEGNIQYF | TGTGCCAGCAGCCTGGAGGGAAACATTCAGTACTTC
NA | TRBJ2-6 | many | TRBV5-1 | CASCPRFSGTGANVLTF | TGCGCCAGCTGTCCCCGTTTCTCTGGCACTGGGGCCAACGTCCTGACTTTC
NA | TRBJ1-1 | NA | TRBV29-1 | CSVGRGVNTEAFF | TGCAGCGTTGGGCGGGGGGTGAACACTGAAGCTTTCTTT
NA | TRBJ1-2 | many | TRBV7-2 | CAISFGGGYTF | TGTGCCATTTCGTTCGGGGGTGGCTACACCTTC
NA | TRBJ2-7 | NA | TRBV10-3 | CAISEAGKGYEQYF | TGTGCCATCAGTGAGGCGGGGAAGGGGTACGAGCAGTACTTC
NA | TRBJ2-3 | NA | TRBV10-2 | CASAEGGWGFDTQYF | TGCGCCAGCGCCGAGGGGGGTTGGGGGTTCGATACGCAGTATTTT
NA | TRBJ1-1 | NA | TRBV15 | CATSRDVVGRATFF | TGTGCCACCAGCAGAGATGTGGTCGGCAGGGCGACTTTCTTT
TRBD2 | TRBJ2-1 | few | TRBV12-3/TRBV12-4 | CAISPNRGGGTFRNEQFF | TGTGCCATCAGTCCCAACCGGGGGGGTGGAACCTTCCGGAATGAGCAGTTCTTC
NA | TRBJ1-2 | many | TRBV29-1 | CSVHGPGYGYTF | TGCAGCGTCCATGGACCGGGCTATGGCTACACCTTC
TRBD1 | TRBJ1-2 | few | TRBV20-1 | CSARDQGAYGYTF | TGCAGTGCTAGAGATCAGGGGGCATATGGCTACACCTTC